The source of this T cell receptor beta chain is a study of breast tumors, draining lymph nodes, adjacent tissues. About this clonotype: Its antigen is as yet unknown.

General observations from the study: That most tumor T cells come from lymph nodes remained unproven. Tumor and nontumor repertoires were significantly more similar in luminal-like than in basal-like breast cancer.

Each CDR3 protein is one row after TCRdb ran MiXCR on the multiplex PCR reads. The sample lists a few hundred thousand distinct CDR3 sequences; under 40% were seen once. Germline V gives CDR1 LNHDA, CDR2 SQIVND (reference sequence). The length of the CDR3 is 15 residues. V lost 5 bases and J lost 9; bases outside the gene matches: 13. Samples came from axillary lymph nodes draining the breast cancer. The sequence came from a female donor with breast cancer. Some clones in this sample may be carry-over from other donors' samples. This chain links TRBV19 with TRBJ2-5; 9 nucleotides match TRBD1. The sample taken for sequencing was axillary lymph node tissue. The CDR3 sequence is CASSATGGNEQPQYF. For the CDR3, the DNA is TGTGCCAGTAGTGCGACAGGGGGAAATGAGCAGCCCCAGTACTTC.